This T cell receptor (beta chain) was sequenced in a study of cytomegalovirus exposure and HLA in healthy donors. Study context: Assignment to the Caucasian-associated ancestry cluster applied to about 80% of the approximately 400 genotyped donors. Study-wide points: A later analysis linked 15,000 to 20,000 TCR beta sequences to HLA alleles at 0.05 false discovery rate. Cytomegalovirus-associated TCR beta chains were listed, numbering some 180. Analyzed later, association rates of TCRs varied across HLA loci, with DRB1 most and HLA-C fewest.

The PCR was carried out with 60 Vbeta primers and 13 Jbeta primers. The assay was immunoSEQ multiplex PCR, and TCRdb's table has in-frame clones only and misses some. The repertoire holds over 110,000 clones, with approximately 83% as singletons. This clone showed up just once. Its antigen is as yet unknown. This CDR3 contains 15 residues. Germline CDR1 reads SGHTA; CDR2 reads FQGNSA. Trimming took 5 bases from V and 0 from J; bases not matched to a gene: 4. Sequencing was done on a sample of PBMCs. J is TRBJ2-3 and V is TRBV7-2; TRBD2 matches at 8 bases. This receptor was obtained from a male donor in good health and CMV-seronegative. The CDR3 DNA sequence: TGTGCCAGCAGCATCGGGGGGGTCAGCACAGATACGCAGTATTTT. Its protein product is CASSIGGVSTDTQYF. The full variable domain, rest sourced from reference TRBV7-2 and TRBJ2-3, is GAGVSQSPSNKVTEKGKDVELRCDPISGHTALYWYRQSLGQGLEFLIYFQGNSAPDKSGLPSDRFSAERTGGSVSTLTIQRTQQEDSAVYLCASSIGGVSTDTQYFGPGTRLTVL.